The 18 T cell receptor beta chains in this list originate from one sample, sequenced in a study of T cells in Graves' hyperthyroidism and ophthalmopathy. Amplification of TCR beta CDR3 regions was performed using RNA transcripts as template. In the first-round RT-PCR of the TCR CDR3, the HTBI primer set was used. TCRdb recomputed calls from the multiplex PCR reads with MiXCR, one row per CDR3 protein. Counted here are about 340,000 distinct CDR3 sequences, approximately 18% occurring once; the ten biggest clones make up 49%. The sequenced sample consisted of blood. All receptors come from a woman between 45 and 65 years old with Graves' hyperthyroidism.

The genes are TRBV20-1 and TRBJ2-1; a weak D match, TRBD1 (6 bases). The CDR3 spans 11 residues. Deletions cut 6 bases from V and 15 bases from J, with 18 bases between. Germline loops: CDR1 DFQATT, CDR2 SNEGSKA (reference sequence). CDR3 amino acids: CSASITGPRFF. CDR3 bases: TGCAGTGCCTCCATTACAGGGCCCCGGTTCTTC.

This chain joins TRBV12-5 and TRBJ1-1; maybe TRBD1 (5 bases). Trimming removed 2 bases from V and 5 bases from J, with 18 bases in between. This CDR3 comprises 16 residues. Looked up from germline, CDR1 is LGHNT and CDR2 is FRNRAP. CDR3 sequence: CASGLFGVTGGTEAFF. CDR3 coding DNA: TGTGCTAGTGGTTTGTTTGGGGTCACGGGGGGTACTGAAGCTTTCTTT.

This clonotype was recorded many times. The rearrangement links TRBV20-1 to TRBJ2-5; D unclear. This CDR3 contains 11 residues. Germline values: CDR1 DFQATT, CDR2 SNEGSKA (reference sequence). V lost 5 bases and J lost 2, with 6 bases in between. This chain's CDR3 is CSAEEQETQYF. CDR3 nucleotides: TGCAGTGCTGAGGAACAAGAGACCCAGTACTTC.

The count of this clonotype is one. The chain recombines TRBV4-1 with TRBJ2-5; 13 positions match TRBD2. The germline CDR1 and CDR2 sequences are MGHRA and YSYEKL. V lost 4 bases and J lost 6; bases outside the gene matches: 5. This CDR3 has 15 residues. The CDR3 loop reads CASSPWTSGRKTQYF. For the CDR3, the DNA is TGCGCCAGCAGCCCCTGGACTAGCGGGAGAAAGACCCAGTACTTC.

CDR3 protein: CASSPLPQGNEKLFF. CDR3 coding DNA: TGTGCCAGCAGCCCCCTCCCACAGGGAAATGAAAAACTGTTTTTT. This chain links TRBV7-9 with TRBJ1-4; tentative D call: TRBD1 (6 bases). CDR3 size: 15 residues. Germline CDR1 reads SEHNR; CDR2 reads FQNEAQ (reference sequence). Trimming cost V 5 bases and J 5 bases, with 15 bases left between them.

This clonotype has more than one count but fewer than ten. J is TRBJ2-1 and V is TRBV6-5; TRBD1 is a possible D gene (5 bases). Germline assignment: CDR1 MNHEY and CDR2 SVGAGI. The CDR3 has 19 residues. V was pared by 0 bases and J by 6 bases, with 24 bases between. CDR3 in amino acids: CASSYSGQGWGIGANEQFF. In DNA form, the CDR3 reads TGTGCCAGCAGTTACTCGGGGCAGGGATGGGGTATAGGGGCCAATGAGCAGTTCTTC.

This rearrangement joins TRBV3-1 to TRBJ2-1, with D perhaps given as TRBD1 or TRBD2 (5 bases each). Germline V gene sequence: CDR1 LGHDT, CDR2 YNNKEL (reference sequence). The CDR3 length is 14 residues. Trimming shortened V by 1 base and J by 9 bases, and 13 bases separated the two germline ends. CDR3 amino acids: CASSQVGTRGEQFF. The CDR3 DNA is TGTGCCAGCAGCCAAGTTGGGACCCGTGGTGAGCAGTTCTTC.

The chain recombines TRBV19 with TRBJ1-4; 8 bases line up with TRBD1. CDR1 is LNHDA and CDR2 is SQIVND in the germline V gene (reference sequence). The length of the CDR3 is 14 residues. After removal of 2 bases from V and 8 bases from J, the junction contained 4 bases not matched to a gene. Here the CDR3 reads CASSIPRGHEKLFF. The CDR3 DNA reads TGTGCCAGTAGTATACCCAGGGGGCACGAAAAACTGTTTTTT.

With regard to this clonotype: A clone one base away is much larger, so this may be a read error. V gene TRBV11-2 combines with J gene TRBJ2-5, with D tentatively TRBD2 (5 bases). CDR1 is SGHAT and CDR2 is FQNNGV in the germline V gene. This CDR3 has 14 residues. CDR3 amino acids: CVSSRTGFQETQYF. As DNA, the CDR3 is TGTGTCAGCAGCAGGACGGGATTCCAAGAGACCCAGTACTTC.

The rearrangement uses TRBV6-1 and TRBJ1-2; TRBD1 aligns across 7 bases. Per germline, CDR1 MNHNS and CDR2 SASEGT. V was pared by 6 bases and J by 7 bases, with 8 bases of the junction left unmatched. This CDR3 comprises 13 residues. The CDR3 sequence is CASSRTGDGGYTF. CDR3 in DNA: TGTGCCAGCAGCCGTACAGGGGATGGTGGCTACACCTTC.

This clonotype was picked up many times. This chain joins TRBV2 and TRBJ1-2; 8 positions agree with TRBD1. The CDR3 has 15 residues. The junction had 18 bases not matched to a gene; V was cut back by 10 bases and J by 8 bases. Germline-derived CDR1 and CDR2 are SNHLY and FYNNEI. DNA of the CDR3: TGTGCCACCCCGATGTTGACAGGGGATATGCGCGGCTACACCTTC. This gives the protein CATPMLTGDMRGYTF. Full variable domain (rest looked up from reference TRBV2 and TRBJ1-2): EPEVTQTPSHQVTQMGQEVILRCVPISNHLYFYWYRQILGQKVEFLVSFYNNEISEKSEIFDDQFSVERPDGSNFTLKIRSTKLEDSAMYFCATPMLTGDMRGYTFGSGTRLTVV.

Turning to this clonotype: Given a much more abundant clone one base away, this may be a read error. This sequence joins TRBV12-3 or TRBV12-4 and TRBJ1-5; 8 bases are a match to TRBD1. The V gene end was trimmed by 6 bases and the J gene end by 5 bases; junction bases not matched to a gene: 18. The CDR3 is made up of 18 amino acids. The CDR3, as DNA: TGTGCCAGCAGCTATCTCCCACTCCCGGACAGGGTGGATCAGCCCCAGCATTTT. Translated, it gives CASSYLPLPDRVDQPQHF.

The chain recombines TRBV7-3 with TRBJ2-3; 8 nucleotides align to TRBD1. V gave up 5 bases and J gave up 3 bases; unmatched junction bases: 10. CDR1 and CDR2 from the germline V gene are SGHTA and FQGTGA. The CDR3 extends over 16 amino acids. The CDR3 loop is CASSITGTGRTDTQYF. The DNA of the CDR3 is TGTGCCAGCAGCATTACTGGGACAGGAAGGACAGATACGCAGTATTTT.

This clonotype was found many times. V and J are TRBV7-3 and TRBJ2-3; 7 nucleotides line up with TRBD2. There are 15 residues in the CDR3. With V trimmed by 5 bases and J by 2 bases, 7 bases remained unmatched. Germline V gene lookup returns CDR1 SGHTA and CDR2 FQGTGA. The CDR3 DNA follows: TGTGCCAGCAGCCCGGGACTAAGCCTCACAGATACGCAGTATTTT. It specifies CASSPGLSLTDTQYF.

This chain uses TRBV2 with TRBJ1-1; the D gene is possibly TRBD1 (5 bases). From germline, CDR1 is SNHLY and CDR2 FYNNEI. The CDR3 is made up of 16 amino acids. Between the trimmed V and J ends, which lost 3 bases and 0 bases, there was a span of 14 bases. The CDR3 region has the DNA TGTGCCAGCAGTGATGGGCAGGGAAACTTGAACACTGAAGCTTTCTTT. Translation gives CASSDGQGNLNTEAFF.

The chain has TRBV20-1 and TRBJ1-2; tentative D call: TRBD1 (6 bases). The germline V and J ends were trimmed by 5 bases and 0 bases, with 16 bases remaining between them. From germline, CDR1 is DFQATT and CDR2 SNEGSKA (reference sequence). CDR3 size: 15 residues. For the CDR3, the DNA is TGCAGTGCTGCGGACAGACGACTAGCTAACTATGGCTACACCTTC. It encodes CSAADRRLANYGYTF.

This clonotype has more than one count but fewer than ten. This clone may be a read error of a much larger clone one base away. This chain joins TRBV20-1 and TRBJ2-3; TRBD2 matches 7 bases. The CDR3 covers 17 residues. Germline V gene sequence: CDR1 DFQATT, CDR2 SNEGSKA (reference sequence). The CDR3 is CSTSSGGAGASTDTQYF. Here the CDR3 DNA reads TGCAGTACTAGCAGCGGTGGCGCGGGAGCGAGCACAGATACGCAGTATTTT.

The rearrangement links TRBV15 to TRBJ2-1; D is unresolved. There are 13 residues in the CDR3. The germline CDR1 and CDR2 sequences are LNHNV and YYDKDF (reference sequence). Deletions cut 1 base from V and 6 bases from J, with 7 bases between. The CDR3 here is CATSRGGSNEQFF. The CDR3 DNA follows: TGTGCCACCAGCAGAGGTGGCTCCAATGAGCAGTTCTTC.